Listed below are T cell receptor beta chains from one sample, sequenced in a study of technical replicates of blood from several donors. Method: immunoSEQ multiplex PCR; TCRdb's copy keeps in-frame clones and lacks some. Here the sample spans about 69,000 clones, over 80% being singletons. Sequenced sample: PBMCs. The receptors come from a human donor in good health. Some clones in this sample may be carry-over from other donors' samples. Both conserved end residues are part of each CDR3. The D gene is left open where the match is weak. Size values are once, few and many counts, or a class for expanded clones, and some rows have none.

>TRBJ2-1|NA|NA|TRBV5-1
CASTDLSSYNEQFF
TGCGCCAGCACCGACTTAAGCTCCTACAATGAGCAGTTCTTC
>TRBJ2-1|NA|TRBD2|TRBV6-6
CASRHGTSATNEQFF
TGTGCCAGCAGACATGGGACTAGCGCAACAAATGAGCAGTTCTTC
>TRBJ1-5|once|NA|TRBV7-2
CASSLQGAIMNQPQHF
TGTGCCAGCAGCCTACAGGGCGCCATTATGAATCAGCCCCAGCATTTT
>TRBJ1-2|many|TRBD1|TRBV6-1
CASSSLGTGAYGYTF
TGTGCCAGCAGTTCCTTGGGGACAGGGGCCTATGGCTACACCTTC
>TRBJ1-5|NA|TRBD1|TRBV6-1
CASQDRVSNQPQHF
TGTGCCAGCCAGGACAGGGTGAGCAATCAGCCCCAGCATTTT
>TRBJ2-2|NA|NA|TRBV5-1
CASSLAGTGELFF
TGCGCCAGCAGCTTGGCAGGCACCGGGGAGCTGTTTTTT
>TRBJ2-3|NA|NA|TRBV27
CASSPPHAGAYTDTQYF
TGTGCCAGCAGTCCCCCCCACGCGGGGGCTTACACAGATACGCAGTATTTT
>TRBJ1-6|few|NA|TRBV28
CASREQGTYNSPLHF
TGTGCCAGCAGAGAACAGGGCACCTATAATTCACCCCTCCACTTT
>TRBJ1-2|NA|NA|TRBV6-1
CASSEAGGAYGYTF
TGTGCCAGCAGTGAAGCTGGGGGCGCCTATGGCTACACCTTC
>TRBJ1-2|NA|NA|TRBV18
CASSPGLLNNYGYTF
TGTGCCAGCTCACCGGGACTTTTAAATAACTATGGCTACACCTTC
>TRBJ2-7|NA|TRBD2|TRBV28
CASSSIYKGGTSGGAIGYEQYF
TGTGCCAGCAGTTCTATATACAAGGGTGGGACTAGCGGGGGGGCGATCGGTTACGAGCAGTACTTC
>TRBJ1-5|NA|NA|TRBV19
CASSAKTGPSNQPQHF
TGTGCCAGTAGTGCGAAAACAGGTCCTAGCAATCAGCCCCAGCATTTT
>TRBJ1-5|NA|NA|TRBV7-8
CASSSRYQPQHF
TGTGCCAGCAGCTCTAGGTACCAGCCCCAGCATTTT
>TRBJ2-4|NA|NA|TRBV11-2
CASPLRGGPKNIQYF
TGTGCCAGCCCCCTGAGGGGGGGGCCCAAAAACATTCAGTACTTC
>TRBJ1-5|NA|NA|TRBV6-1
CASSETGLWYSNQPQHF
TGTGCCAGCAGTGAAACCGGACTATGGTATAGCAATCAGCCCCAGCATTTT
>TRBJ2-7|NA|TRBD2|TRBV30
CAWRAGGGSKEQYF
TGTGCCTGGAGGGCCGGTGGCGGGAGTAAGGAGCAGTACTTC
>TRBJ1-6|NA|NA|TRBV30
CAWSVPRSPLHF
TGTGCCTGGAGTGTACCCAGATCACCCCTCCACTTT
>TRBJ1-4|NA|NA|TRBV13
CASSLSRAEKLFF
TGTGCCAGCAGCTTATCCAGGGCGGAAAAACTGTTTTTT
>TRBJ2-2|few|TRBD1|TRBV6-5
CASSYWTGGLTGELFF
TGTGCCAGCAGTTACTGGACAGGGGGTCTTACCGGGGAGCTGTTTTTT
>TRBJ2-7|NA|TRBD1|TRBV11-1
CASSQGQNYEQYF
TGTGCCAGCAGCCAGGGACAGAACTACGAGCAGTACTTC
>TRBJ2-7|NA|NA|TRBV7-9
CASSLVLAGGSYEQYF
TGTGCCAGCAGCTTAGTTCTGGCAGGGGGGTCCTACGAGCAGTACTTC
>TRBJ2-5|NA|NA|TRBV7-8
CASSLDIGRSQETQYF
TGTGCCAGCAGCTTAGATATAGGGAGGTCCCAAGAGACCCAGTACTTC
>TRBJ2-4|NA|TRBD1|TRBV29-1
CSVRSTGRGNIQYF
TGCAGCGTCCGCTCGACAGGGCGAGGAAACATTCAGTACTTC
>TRBJ2-3|NA|TRBD2|TRBV19
CASSAQLAGGPVTQYF
TGTGCCAGTAGTGCTCAACTAGCGGGGGGGCCAGTTACGCAGTATTTT
>TRBJ2-2|NA|NA|TRBV7-9
CASSLAVGLTNTGELFF
TGTGCCAGCAGCTTAGCTGTTGGACTTACGAACACCGGGGAGCTGTTTTTT
>TRBJ1-1|NA|NA|TRBV7-9
CASSLGAGTEAFF
TGTGCCAGCAGCTTAGGGGCAGGAACTGAAGCTTTCTTT
>TRBJ2-1|NA|TRBD1|TRBV5-1
CASSYGQGAPGEQFF
TGCGCCAGCAGCTATGGACAGGGGGCGCCGGGTGAGCAGTTCTTC
>TRBJ2-5|NA|TRBD1|TRBV7-9
CASSLGQDLQETQYF
TGTGCCAGCAGCCTTGGACAGGACCTCCAAGAGACCCAGTACTTC
>TRBJ2-1|large|TRBD2|TRBV6-5
CASSPTGTSRNEQFF
TGTGCCAGCAGCCCGACCGGGACTAGCCGCAATGAGCAGTTCTTC
>TRBJ1-6|NA|NA|TRBV7-2
CASSLLPYNSPLHF
TGTGCCAGCAGCCTACTCCCCTATAATTCACCCCTCCACTTT
>TRBJ1-5|NA|NA|TRBV19
CASRVQGSGNQPQHF
TGTGCCAGTAGAGTACAGGGATCCGGCAATCAGCCCCAGCATTTT
>TRBJ1-1|NA|TRBD1|TRBV25-1
CASNRGPIGTEAFF
TGTGCCAGCAACAGGGGGCCGATTGGCACTGAAGCTTTCTTT
>TRBJ1-3|NA|TRBD1|TRBV4-2
CASSQAGQGYGNTIYF
TGTGCCAGCAGCCAAGCGGGACAGGGTTACGGAAACACCATATATTTT
>TRBJ2-7|NA|NA|TRBV5-4
CASSPQQQGKEQYF
TGTGCCAGCAGCCCCCAACAGCAGGGTAAAGAGCAGTACTTC
>TRBJ1-1|NA|NA|TRBV6-4
CARPPHGTKMNTEAFF
TGTGCCAGACCTCCCCACGGGACAAAAATGAACACTGAAGCTTTCTTT
>TRBJ2-3|NA|NA|TRBV7-3
CASSKSVQGTDTQYF
TGTGCCAGCAGCAAATCGGTCCAGGGCACAGATACGCAGTATTTT
>TRBJ2-1|NA|TRBD2|TRBV4-2
CASSQLFAGGLGDEQFF
TGTGCCAGCAGCCAACTTTTCGCGGGGGGGCTCGGGGATGAGCAGTTCTTC